Detailed here is one TCR beta chain. Its matching antigen is unknown. This record comes from a study of T cell responses to AZD1222 COVID-19 vaccine. General study findings and limits: Spike was spanned by vaccine-associated CD4 TCRs, which were dominant at 160-218 and 743-854. Nearly half of spike-specific TCRs reportedly target variant regions that are unmutated in the B.1.351 and B.1.1.7 variants. Baseline serostatus was positive in only a handful of AZD1222 recipients. Repertoire sampling was restricted to post-peak T cell response timepoints.

The repertoire was sequenced with immunoSEQ multiplex PCR; TCRdb's copy has only in-frame clones and lacks some. The sample carries around 87,000 clones, 86% recorded once. This CDR3 comprises 13 residues. The germline V and J ends were trimmed by 0 bases and 8 bases, with 13 bases remaining between them. CDR1 and CDR2 (germline): GTSNPN, SVGIG (reference sequence). Sequenced material: peripheral blood, taken on day 0 of AZD1222 vaccination. The receptor was derived from an adult in good health. This chain connects TRBV30 to TRBJ1-2; no definite D call. In DNA, the CDR3 is TGTGCCTGGAGTGTACGGGGTTACGGGGGCTACACCTTC. Translating it yields CAWSVRGYGGYTF.